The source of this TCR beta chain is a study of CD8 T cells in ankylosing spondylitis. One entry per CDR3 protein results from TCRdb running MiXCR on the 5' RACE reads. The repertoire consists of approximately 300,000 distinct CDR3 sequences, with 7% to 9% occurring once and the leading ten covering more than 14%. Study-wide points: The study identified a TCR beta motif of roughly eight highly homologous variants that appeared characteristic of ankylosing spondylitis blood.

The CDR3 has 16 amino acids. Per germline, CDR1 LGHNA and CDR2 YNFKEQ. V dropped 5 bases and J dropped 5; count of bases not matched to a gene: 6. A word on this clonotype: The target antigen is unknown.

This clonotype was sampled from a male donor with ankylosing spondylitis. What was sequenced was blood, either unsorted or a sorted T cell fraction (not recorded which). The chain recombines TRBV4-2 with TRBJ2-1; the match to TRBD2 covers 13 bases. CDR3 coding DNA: TGTGCCAGCAGCACAGCGGGGACTAGCGGGGACAATGAGCAGTTCTTC. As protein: CASSTAGTSGDNEQFF.